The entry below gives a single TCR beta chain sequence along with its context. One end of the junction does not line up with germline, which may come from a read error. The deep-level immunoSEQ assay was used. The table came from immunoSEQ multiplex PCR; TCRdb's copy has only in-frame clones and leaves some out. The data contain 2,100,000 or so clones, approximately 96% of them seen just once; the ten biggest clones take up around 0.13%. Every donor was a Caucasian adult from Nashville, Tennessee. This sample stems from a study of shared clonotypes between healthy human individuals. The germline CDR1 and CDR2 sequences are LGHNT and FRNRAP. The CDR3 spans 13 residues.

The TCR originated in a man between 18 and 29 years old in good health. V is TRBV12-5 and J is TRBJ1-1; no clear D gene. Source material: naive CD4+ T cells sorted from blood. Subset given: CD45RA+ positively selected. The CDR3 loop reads CASGFFEETGAFF. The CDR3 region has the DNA TGTGCTAGTGGTTTCTTTGAGGAAACTGGAGCTTTCTTT.